This TCR beta chain was sequenced in a study of T cells in Graves' hyperthyroidism and ophthalmopathy. CDR3 length: 15 amino acids. Germline lookup yields CDR1 MNHNS and CDR2 SASEGT. V was trimmed by 0 bases and J by 8 bases, leaving 14 bases between them. Amplified TCR beta CDR3 regions derived from RNA transcripts. The study used the HTBI primer set for a first-round RT-PCR of the TCR CDR3. One entry per CDR3 protein results from TCRdb running MiXCR on the multiplex PCR reads. Seen here are a few hundred thousand distinct CDR3 sequences, around 15% observed once, and the top ten hold approximately 30%. This clonotype occurred many times.

The sequence came from a woman in her 30s with Graves' ophthalmopathy. Material for sequencing was blood. This chain joins TRBV6-1 and TRBJ2-1; D perhaps matches TRBD2 (5 bases). CDR3 nucleotide sequence: TGTGCCAGCAGTGAAGCGCTTCGGGGTATCCATGAGCAGTTCTTC. Amino acids: CASSEALRGIHEQFF.